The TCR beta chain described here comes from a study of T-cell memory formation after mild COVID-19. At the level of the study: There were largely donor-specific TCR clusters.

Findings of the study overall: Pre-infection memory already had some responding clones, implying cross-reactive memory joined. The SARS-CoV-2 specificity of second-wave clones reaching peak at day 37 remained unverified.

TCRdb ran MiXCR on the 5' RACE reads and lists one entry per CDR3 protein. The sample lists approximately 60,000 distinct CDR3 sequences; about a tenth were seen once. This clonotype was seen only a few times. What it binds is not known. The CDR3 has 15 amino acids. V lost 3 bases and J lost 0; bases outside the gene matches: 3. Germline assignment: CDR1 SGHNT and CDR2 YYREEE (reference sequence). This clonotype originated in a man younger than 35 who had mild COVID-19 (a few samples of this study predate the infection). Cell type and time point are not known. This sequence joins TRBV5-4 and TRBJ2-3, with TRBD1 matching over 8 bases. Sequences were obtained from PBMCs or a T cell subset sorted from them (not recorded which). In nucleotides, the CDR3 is TGTGCCAGCAGCTCGAGACAGGGGAGCACAGATACGCAGTATTTT. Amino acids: CASSSRQGSTDTQYF.